Following are 30 T cell receptor beta chains from one sample sequenced in a study of cytomegalovirus exposure and HLA in healthy donors. The PCR used 60 Vbeta and 13 Jbeta primers. Profiled with immunoSEQ multiplex PCR; TCRdb holds only in-frame clones, not every one. Here the sample spans around 200,000 clones, 75% to 90% being singletons. Material: PBMCs. The source is a boy between 5 and 17 years old in good health and CMV-seronegative.

CDR3 region: CASSFSSSYNSPLHF. The CDR3 bases are TGTGCCAGCAGTTTTTCCAGCTCCTATAATTCACCCCTCCACTTT. The chain uses TRBV6-1 and TRBJ1-6; D unresolved. Trimming stripped 5 bases from V and 0 bases from J, with 8 bases between. Germline V lookup: CDR1 MNHNS, CDR2 SASEGT. The CDR3 has 15 residues.

V gene TRBV11-1 combines with J gene TRBJ2-1; D might be TRBD2 (6 bases). This CDR3 is built from 15 residues. CDR1 and CDR2 (germline): SGHAT, FQDESV (reference sequence). V dropped 2 bases and J dropped 2 bases, with 10 bases sitting between them. CDR3 DNA sequence: TGTGCCAGCAGCTTAAATCGGGGGACCTACAATGAGCAGTTCTTC. It codes for CASSLNRGTYNEQFF.

V usage is TRBV5-1 and J usage is TRBJ2-7, with D perhaps TRBD1 (5 bases). This CDR3 has 15 residues. Germline CDR1 SGHRS, CDR2 YFSETQ. Between the trimmed V and J ends, which lost 2 bases and 0 bases, there was a span of 12 bases. The CDR3 coding sequence is TGCGCCAGCAGCTTATCAGGGCGTACCTCCTACGAGCAGTACTTC. This encodes CASSLSGRTSYEQYF. The full variable domain, its missing parts supplied by reference TRBV5-1 and TRBJ2-7, is KAGVTQTPRYLIKTRGQQVTLSCSPISGHRSVSWYQQTPGQGLQFLFEYFSETQRNKGNFPGRFSGRQFSNSRSEMNVSTLELGDSALYLCASSLSGRTSYEQYFGPGTRLTVT.

The genes are TRBV6-5 and TRBJ1-2; D call uncertain. Germline V CDR1 and CDR2: MNHEY, SVGAGI. The CDR3 covers 13 residues. V was pared by 0 bases and J by 8 bases, with 10 bases between. The CDR3 region is CASSYSRGPGYTF. For the CDR3, the DNA is TGTGCCAGCAGTTACTCGAGAGGGCCCGGCTACACCTTC.

The V gene is TRBV30, the J gene TRBJ2-2; TRBD1 agrees at 9 bases. The germline CDR1 and CDR2 sequences are GTSNPN and SVGIG (reference sequence). Germline trimming cut 5 bases from V and 4 bases from J; bases unmatched to any gene: 11. This CDR3 is 16 amino acids long. As DNA, the CDR3 is TGTGCCTGGTCCCGAGACAGGGGGACTGGCACCGGGGAGCTGTTTTTT. Protein product: CAWSRDRGTGTGELFF.

The CDR3 DNA sequence: TGTGCCAGCAGCTTGCCGGGACTAGCGGGAGGGCCGTCAGATACGCAGTATTTT. Residues: CASSLPGLAGGPSDTQYF. The V gene is TRBV5-4, the J gene TRBJ2-3; 16 bases are a match to TRBD2. After removal of 1 base from V and 4 bases from J, the junction contained 6 bases not matched to a gene. This CDR3 contains 18 residues. Per germline, CDR1 SGHNT and CDR2 YYREEE (reference sequence).

The chain combines TRBV6-6 with TRBJ2-7; 8 nucleotides align to TRBD2. CDR3 length: 14 residues. Germline values: CDR1 MNHNY, CDR2 SVGAGI (reference sequence). J gave up 2 bases and V 6 bases, and 6 bases lay outside the gene matches. The DNA of the CDR3 is TGTGCCAGCAGACCCGTAGCGGGGCCCTACGAGCAGTACTTC. This gives the protein CASRPVAGPYEQYF.

This chain uses TRBV28 with TRBJ2-3; 7 bases map to TRBD2. The CDR3 runs 13 residues. V lost 4 bases to trimming and J lost 4 bases; unmatched junction nucleotides: 2. CDR1 and CDR2 from the germline V gene are MDHEN and SYDVKM. The chain's CDR3 is CASSSSGSDTQYF. CDR3 nucleotides: TGTGCCAGCAGTTCTAGCGGATCAGATACGCAGTATTTT.

The J gene is TRBJ1-4, the V gene TRBV6-1; TRBD1 is a possible D gene (6 bases). The germline V gene has CDR1 MNHNS and CDR2 SASEGT. V dropped 3 bases and J dropped 8 bases, with 19 bases sitting between them. The CDR3 is 16 amino acids. In nucleotides, the CDR3 is TGTGCCAGCAGTGACCGACAGGCGAATTCTGGCGAAAAACTGTTTTTT. The encoded protein is CASSDRQANSGEKLFF.

The chain is built from TRBV5-1 and TRBJ1-3; 10 nucleotides align to TRBD1. This CDR3 contains 16 residues. Germline V gives CDR1 SGHRS, CDR2 YFSETQ. Trimming took 3 bases from V and 2 from J; bases not matched to a gene: 5. The chain's CDR3 is CASSWTGTGAGNTIYF. In DNA, the CDR3 is TGCGCCAGCAGCTGGACCGGGACAGGGGCTGGAAACACCATATATTTT.

This rearrangement joins TRBV5-6 to TRBJ2-5; 10 bases fit TRBD1. This CDR3 region has 17 residues. With V trimmed by 2 bases and J by 0 bases, 7 bases remained unmatched. Germline assignment: CDR1 SGHDT and CDR2 YYEEEE. The CDR3 nucleotides read TGTGCCAGCAGCTTATGGACAGGGGGTAACCACCAAGAGACCCAGTACTTC. It specifies CASSLWTGGNHQETQYF.

The rearrangement uses TRBV6-4 and TRBJ2-3; a weak D match, TRBD2 (6 bases). The ends were cut back, 1 base at V and 2 bases at J, with 10 bases in the middle. Germline assignment: CDR1 MRHNA and CDR2 SNTAGT. The CDR3 totals 15 residues. The CDR3 is CASSDYGTSTDTQYF. In DNA, the CDR3 is TGTGCCAGCAGTGACTATGGGACTTCCACAGATACGCAGTATTTT.

The chain is built from TRBV9 and TRBJ2-7; TRBD2 aligns across 7 bases. Per germline, CDR1 SGDLS and CDR2 YYNGEE. This CDR3 has 16 residues. Trimming at V came to 4 bases and at J to 0 bases, leaving 10 bases not matched to a gene. This CDR3 is CASSPRGGPSSYEQYF. Here the CDR3 DNA reads TGTGCCAGCAGCCCAAGGGGAGGGCCCTCCTCCTACGAGCAGTACTTC.

This clone was counted once. The chain is built from TRBV11-2 and TRBJ1-3, with 7 bases aligning to TRBD1. The germline gives CDR1 SGHAT, CDR2 FQNNGV. The CDR3 contains 15 residues. V lost 6 bases to trimming and J lost 0 bases; unmatched junction nucleotides: 5. CDR3 region: CASRDRDSSGNTIYF. CDR3 coding DNA: TGTGCCAGCAGGGACCGGGACAGCTCTGGAAACACCATATATTTT.

This clone has just a few counts. The identical CDR3 is also encoded by other nucleotide sequences in the sample. The J gene is TRBJ2-1, the V gene TRBV9; tentative D call: TRBD1 (5 bases). The CDR3 contains 15 residues. Trimming took off 0 bases at V and 3 bases at J, with 10 bases between the two ends. From germline, CDR1 is SGDLS and CDR2 YYNGEE. The CDR3 loop is CASSVAPGLYNEQFF. The CDR3, as DNA: TGTGCCAGCAGCGTAGCGCCAGGGCTCTACAATGAGCAGTTCTTC.

The chain joins TRBV5-1 to TRBJ2-3; 8 bases match TRBD2. This CDR3 has 18 amino acids. The junction had 13 bases not matched to a gene; V was cut back by 4 bases and J by 0 bases. CDR1 and CDR2 (germline): SGHRS, YFSETQ. The CDR3 region is CASSRAGGSGVSTDTQYF. The DNA for the CDR3 is TGCGCCAGCAGCCGCGCCGGGGGTAGCGGGGTTAGCACAGATACGCAGTATTTT. Using reference TRBV5-1 and TRBJ2-3 for the parts outside the CDR3, the full variable domain is KAGVTQTPRYLIKTRGQQVTLSCSPISGHRSVSWYQQTPGQGLQFLFEYFSETQRNKGNFPGRFSGRQFSNSRSEMNVSTLELGDSALYLCASSRAGGSGVSTDTQYFGPGTRLTVL.

This chain uses TRBV19 with TRBJ1-1; D remains ambiguous. The germline V gene has CDR1 LNHDA and CDR2 SQIVND (reference sequence). The CDR3 extends over 10 amino acids. Trimming left V 8 bases short and J 3 bases short, with 4 bases between. The DNA of the CDR3 is TGTGCCAGTCGTGACACTGAAGCTTTCTTT. Translating gives CASRDTEAFF.

CDR3 protein: CASSEDLSTEAFF. As DNA, the CDR3 is TGTGCCAGCAGTGAAGATTTATCCACTGAAGCTTTCTTT. The chain uses TRBV6-1 and TRBJ1-1, with D uncertain. The CDR3 extends over 13 amino acids. CDR1 and CDR2 (germline): MNHNS, SASEGT. The germline V and J ends were trimmed by 1 base and 4 bases, with 7 bases remaining between them.

This clone was picked up one time. V is TRBV19 and J is TRBJ2-1; 13 nucleotides match TRBD2. The trim removed 3 bases at V and 10 bases at J, leaving 3 bases unmatched. This CDR3 has 14 amino acids. Germline V gives CDR1 LNHDA, CDR2 SQIVND (reference sequence). DNA of the CDR3: TGTGCCAGTAGTATTAGACTAGCGGGAGGAGAGCAGTTCTTC. As protein: CASSIRLAGGEQFF. Full variable domain (rest looked up from reference TRBV19 and TRBJ2-1): DGGITQSPKYLFRKEGQNVTLSCEQNLNHDAMYWYRQDPGQGLRLIYYSQIVNDFQKGDIAEGYSVSREKKESFPLTVTSAQKNPTAFYLCASSIRLAGGEQFFGPGTRLTVL.

V usage is TRBV4-3 and J usage is TRBJ2-7; 10 bases fit TRBD2. The CDR3 sequence is 13 residues long. J was trimmed by 4 bases and V by 6 bases; bases with no gene match: 3. Germline loops: CDR1 LGHNA, CDR2 YSLEER. As DNA, the CDR3 is TGCGCCAGCAGTCGGGGACTAGCGTACGAGCAGTACTTC. Its protein product is CASSRGLAYEQYF.

This clone was seen more than once but under ten times. This chain links TRBV10-3 with TRBJ1-6; perhaps TRBD1 as D (5 bases). CDR1 is ENHRY and CDR2 is SYGVKD in the germline V gene. V was pared by 8 bases and J by 9 bases, with 11 bases between. CDR3 length: 12 amino acids. This CDR3 is CAIRDGGSPLHF. For the CDR3, the DNA is TGTGCCATCCGGGACGGGGGTTCACCCCTCCACTTT.

Only one count was recorded for this clone. The rearrangement links TRBV4-1 to TRBJ2-1, with D uncertain. Germline V lookup: CDR1 MGHRA, CDR2 YSYEKL. V lost 2 bases and J lost 5, with 4 bases in between. The CDR3 consists of 12 residues. CDR3: CASSQSDNEQFF. The CDR3 bases are TGCGCCAGCAGCCAAAGCGACAATGAGCAGTTCTTC.

This clone was picked up one time. The rearrangement joins TRBV30 to TRBJ1-1, with D perhaps matching TRBD1 (6 bases). V lost 2 bases to trimming and J lost 3 bases, with 13 bases between them. The length of the CDR3 is 14 residues. The germline V gene has CDR1 GTSNPN and CDR2 SVGIG (reference sequence). CDR3 bases: TGTGCCTGGAGTTACAGGGTAACGGACACTGAAGCTTTCTTT. It yields the protein CAWSYRVTDTEAFF.

The chain uses TRBV5-8 and TRBJ2-5; D gene ambiguous. V lost 3 bases and J lost 2, with 11 bases in between. The CDR3 sequence is 14 residues long. The germline V gene has CDR1 SGHTS and CDR2 YDEGEE. CDR3 DNA: TGTGCCAGCAGCTCCAGGTCCTCTCAAGAGACCCAGTACTTC. Translation gives CASSSRSSQETQYF. The full variable domain, in which reference TRBV5-8 and TRBJ2-5 provide the parts outside the CDR3, is EAGVTQSPTHLIKTRGQQATLRCSPISGHTSVYWYQQALGLGLQFLLWYDEGEERNRGNFPPRFSGRQFPNYSSELNVNALELEDSALYLCASSSRSSQETQYFGPGTRLLVL.

The J gene is TRBJ2-2, the V gene TRBV27, with 9 bases aligning to TRBD2. The CDR3 totals 15 residues. Germline V gene lookup returns CDR1 MNHEY and CDR2 SMNVEV (reference sequence). With 3 bases clipped from V and 7 bases from J, the junction kept 6 bases outside the gene matches. DNA of the CDR3: TGTGCCAGCAGTTTGCGCCTAGCGGGAAGCGGGGAGCTGTTTTTT. Translated: CASSLRLAGSGELFF.

In DNA, the CDR3 is TGTGCCAGTAGTCCCCGGACTAGCGGGAACCCGGCAGATACGCAGTATTTT. Residues: CASSPRTSGNPADTQYF. The V call is TRBV19, the J call TRBJ2-3, with 12 bases aligning to TRBD2. Germline V gene lookup returns CDR1 LNHDA and CDR2 SQIVND (reference sequence). The trim removed 5 bases at V and 4 bases at J, leaving 10 bases unmatched. The CDR3 loop spans 17 amino acids. Full variable domain (rest looked up from reference TRBV19 and TRBJ2-3): DGGITQSPKYLFRKEGQNVTLSCEQNLNHDAMYWYRQDPGQGLRLIYYSQIVNDFQKGDIAEGYSVSREKKESFPLTVTSAQKNPTAFYLCASSPRTSGNPADTQYFGPGTRLTVL.

This clone has a single count. The rearrangement joins TRBV9 to TRBJ1-3; D remains ambiguous. In germline, CDR1 is SGDLS, CDR2 YYNGEE. The CDR3 is 17 residues long. V was trimmed by 4 bases and J by 0 bases, leaving 17 bases between them. The chain's CDR3 is CASSSMAQRVSGNTIYF. The CDR3 DNA is TGTGCCAGCAGCTCTATGGCCCAGAGGGTCTCTGGAAACACCATATATTTT.

V and J are TRBV6-1 and TRBJ1-2; 7 bases are shared with TRBD1. J was trimmed by 5 bases and V by 4 bases; bases with no gene match: 7. The CDR3 spans 14 residues. Germline V gene lookup returns CDR1 MNHNS and CDR2 SASEGT. The CDR3 here is CASSGGQVPYGYTF. CDR3 bases: TGTGCCAGCAGTGGCGGACAGGTCCCATATGGCTACACCTTC.

The chain joins TRBV9 to TRBJ1-4; perhaps TRBD1 as D (5 bases). Deletions cut 0 bases from V and 1 base from J, with 13 bases between. The CDR3 loop spans 17 amino acids. CDR1 is SGDLS and CDR2 is YYNGEE in the germline V gene. CDR3 protein: CASSVAGGRGTNEKLFF. The CDR3 DNA is TGTGCCAGCAGCGTAGCCGGGGGGAGAGGAACTAATGAAAAACTGTTTTTT.

The V gene is TRBV5-1, the J gene TRBJ1-1; possible D gene TRBD1, 5 bases. Between the trimmed V and J ends, which lost 0 bases and 1 base, there was a span of 16 bases. This CDR3 is 17 amino acids long. Per the germline V gene, CDR1 is SGHRS and CDR2 is YFSETQ. CDR3 in amino acids: CASSLVVGPTSNTEAFF. CDR3 DNA: TGCGCCAGCAGCTTGGTGGTGGGGCCCACCTCGAACACTGAAGCTTTCTTT.